These 17 T cell receptor beta chains were sequenced from one sample in a study of T cells in localized non-small cell lung cancer (dated by TCRdb to the early 2020s). Receptor amplification or capture employed the immunoSEQ multiplex PCR assay. Held by TCRdb, this immuneACCESS table contains in-frame sequences only and omits some clones. Under half of the omission traces to an unresolved V gene where checked; the cause of the rest is unknown. The sample includes 35,000 to 40,000 clones, with approximately 86% observed a single time. The ten largest make up 5% to 7% of the sample. The sequencing here drew on peripheral blood, taken before any cancer treatment. The receptors derive from a man aged 35 to 69 with stage I lung adenocarcinoma.

This clone was recorded a few times. This chain uses TRBV18 with TRBJ2-7; perhaps D is TRBD1 or TRBD2 (5 bases each). From germline, CDR1 is KGHSH and CDR2 LQKENI. V lost 3 bases and J 0 bases, leaving 15 bases between the germline ends. The CDR3 length is 16 residues. DNA for the CDR3: TGTGCCAGCTCACCGCCCCGGGGCGTAAGCTCCTACGAGCAGTACTTC. Its translation: CASSPPRGVSSYEQYF. The complete variable domain, with remaining parts taken from reference TRBV18 and TRBJ2-7, reads NAGVMQNPRHLVRRRGQEARLRCSPMKGHSHVYWYRQLPEEGLKFMVYLQKENIIDESGMPKERFSAEFPKEGPSILRIQQVVRGDSAAYFCASSPPRGVSSYEQYFGPGTRLTVT.

The chain has TRBV7-2 and TRBJ2-7; the D gene is possibly TRBD2 (7 bases). CDR1 and CDR2 (germline): SGHTA, FQGNSA. The CDR3 spans 14 residues. V lost 5 bases, J lost 7 bases, and 18 bases lay in between. The chain's CDR3 is CASSPRRGAEEQYF. CDR3 DNA sequence: TGTGCCAGCAGCCCCCGCCGGGGGGCGGAGGAGCAGTACTTC.

The J gene is TRBJ2-1, the V gene TRBV18; possibly TRBD1 for D (6 bases). The CDR3 extends over 15 amino acids. The V gene lost 3 bases and the J gene lost 5 bases, with 14 bases spanning the gap. The germline V gene encodes CDR1 KGHSH and CDR2 LQKENI. This CDR3 is CASSPRLTGNNEQFF. In DNA form, the CDR3 reads TGTGCCAGCTCACCTCGGCTCACAGGGAACAATGAGCAGTTCTTC.

The chain couples TRBV28 to TRBJ1-4, with no clear D. The CDR3 is 12 residues long. Germline values: CDR1 MDHEN, CDR2 SYDVKM. Trimming stripped 3 bases from V and 5 bases from J, with 4 bases between. The CDR3 protein is CASSLLNEKLFF. The CDR3 region has the DNA TGTGCCAGCAGTTTGCTCAATGAAAAACTGTTTTTT.

CDR3 DNA sequence: TGCGCCAGCAGCTTGGCCCGTGGGCAGGGGATTGGCTACACCTTC. Translation gives CASSLARGQGIGYTF. The chain has TRBV5-1 and TRBJ1-2, with D maybe TRBD1 (6 bases). V was trimmed by 0 bases and J by 7 bases, leaving 16 bases between them. Germline-derived CDR1 and CDR2 are SGHRS and YFSETQ. The CDR3 loop spans 15 amino acids.

This sequence joins TRBV4-3 and TRBJ2-7; 12 positions match TRBD2. CDR1 is LGHNA, CDR2 YSLEER, per germline. The CDR3 is 18 residues long. J lost 4 bases, V lost 4 bases, and 14 bases had no gene match. DNA of the CDR3: TGCGCCAGCAGCCGAAACTGGGCTAGCGGGAGGGCCGTGTACGAGCAGTACTTC. As protein: CASSRNWASGRAVYEQYF.

The chain couples TRBV18 to TRBJ1-1; D not resolved. V lost 3 bases and J 1 base, leaving 9 bases between the germline ends. CDR3 size: 14 residues. Germline V CDR1 and CDR2: KGHSH, LQKENI. CDR3 DNA sequence: TGTGCCAGCTCACCGTCAGGAGGGAACACTGAAGCTTTCTTT. Translating it yields CASSPSGGNTEAFF.

The genes are TRBV4-1 and TRBJ1-1; the D gene is possibly TRBD1 (6 bases). This CDR3 region has 14 residues. CDR1 and CDR2 (germline): MGHRA, YSYEKL. The V end lost 0 bases, the J end lost 5 bases, and 10 bases lay between the germline ends. The CDR3 loop reads CASSQEQGSTEAFF. The CDR3 region has the DNA TGCGCCAGCAGCCAAGAACAGGGAAGTACTGAAGCTTTCTTT.

The chain couples TRBV18 to TRBJ2-3; 7 bases map to TRBD2. Germline V gene data show CDR1 as KGHSH and CDR2 as LQKENI. Trimming took 3 bases from V and 5 from J; bases not matched to a gene: 8. The CDR3 extends over 15 amino acids. The DNA for the CDR3 is TGTGCCAGCTCACCCCAAAGGACTAGAGAAGATACGCAGTATTTT. It encodes CASSPQRTREDTQYF. Together with reference TRBV18 and TRBJ2-3, the CDR3 gives the full variable domain: NAGVMQNPRHLVRRRGQEARLRCSPMKGHSHVYWYRQLPEEGLKFMVYLQKENIIDESGMPKERFSAEFPKEGPSILRIQQVVRGDSAAYFCASSPQRTREDTQYFGPGTRLTVL.

The rearrangement links TRBV7-2 to TRBJ2-7; a weak D match, TRBD1 (6 bases). V shed 6 bases and J shed 3 bases, with 12 bases lying between them. Germline V gene sequence: CDR1 SGHTA, CDR2 FQGNSA. The CDR3 extends over 13 amino acids. The CDR3 DNA is TGTGCCAGCAGTCTGACAGGTAACTACGAGCAGTACTTC. It translates to CASSLTGNYEQYF.

This clone came up a few times. The chain uses TRBV6-6 and TRBJ1-2, with D possibly being TRBD1 (5 bases). The germline gives CDR1 MNHNY, CDR2 SVGAGI (reference sequence). The ends were cut back, 2 bases at V and 6 bases at J, with 16 bases in the middle. This CDR3 spans 15 amino acids. The CDR3 DNA reads TGTGCCAGCAGTTACGGAAGGAGAGGGGCCAATGGCTACACCTTC. Protein: CASSYGRRGANGYTF.

V gene TRBV11-1 combines with J gene TRBJ2-1; no clear D. The CDR3 sequence is 13 residues long. Germline V gene sequence: CDR1 SGHAT, CDR2 FQDESV (reference sequence). V lost 4 bases and J 7 bases, leaving 11 bases between the germline ends. CDR3 nucleotide sequence: TGTGCCAGCAGCTACGGACCGAGGAATGAGCAGTTCTTC. Its translation is CASSYGPRNEQFF.

This clone was counted a single time. Distinct nucleotide sequences in the sample also encode this CDR3. The chain is built from TRBV5-1 and TRBJ2-3, with 7 bases aligning to TRBD2. Germline CDR1 and CDR2: SGHRS and YFSETQ. CDR3 length: 16 residues. J gave up 2 bases and V 4 bases, and 10 bases lay outside the gene matches. The CDR3 nucleotides read TGCGCCAGCAGCCCTCGAAGTAGCGGGTTCACAGATACGCAGTATTTT. Encoded protein: CASSPRSSGFTDTQYF.

The chain joins TRBV4-3 to TRBJ2-7; TRBD2 agrees at 10 bases. Trimming took 4 bases from V and 1 from J; bases not matched to a gene: 4. This CDR3 comprises 15 residues. Germline lookup yields CDR1 LGHNA and CDR2 YSLEER. CDR3 region: CASSLGLAESYEQYF. The CDR3 region has the DNA TGCGCCAGCAGCCTTGGACTAGCGGAGTCCTACGAGCAGTACTTC.

The count of this clone is one. V usage is TRBV7-2 and J usage is TRBJ1-5, with D unresolved. The CDR3 extends over 13 amino acids. The V end lost 4 bases, the J end lost 5 bases, and 9 bases lay between the germline ends. In germline, CDR1 is SGHTA, CDR2 FQGNSA. CDR3 residues: CASSWLNYQPQHF. The CDR3 region has the DNA TGTGCCAGCAGCTGGCTCAACTATCAGCCCCAGCATTTT.

V gene TRBV9 combines with J gene TRBJ1-5; D perhaps matches TRBD1 (5 bases). The germline CDR1 and CDR2 sequences are SGDLS and YYNGEE. This CDR3 is 15 amino acids long. V lost 6 bases, J lost 2 bases, and 15 bases lay in between. The CDR3 DNA follows: TGTGCCAGCACCAGAGGGGAAGGAGGCAATCAGCCCCAGCATTTT. Protein sequence: CASTRGEGGNQPQHF.

This clone was seen just once. The chain has TRBV5-6 and TRBJ2-7; the D gene is possibly TRBD2 (6 bases). Per the germline V gene, CDR1 is SGHDT and CDR2 is YYEEEE. This CDR3 comprises 15 residues. Trimming pared 0 bases from V and 5 bases from J, leaving 15 bases between. CDR3: CASSLANRGWDEQYF. Here the CDR3 DNA reads TGTGCCAGCAGCTTGGCCAATCGGGGGTGGGACGAGCAGTACTTC.